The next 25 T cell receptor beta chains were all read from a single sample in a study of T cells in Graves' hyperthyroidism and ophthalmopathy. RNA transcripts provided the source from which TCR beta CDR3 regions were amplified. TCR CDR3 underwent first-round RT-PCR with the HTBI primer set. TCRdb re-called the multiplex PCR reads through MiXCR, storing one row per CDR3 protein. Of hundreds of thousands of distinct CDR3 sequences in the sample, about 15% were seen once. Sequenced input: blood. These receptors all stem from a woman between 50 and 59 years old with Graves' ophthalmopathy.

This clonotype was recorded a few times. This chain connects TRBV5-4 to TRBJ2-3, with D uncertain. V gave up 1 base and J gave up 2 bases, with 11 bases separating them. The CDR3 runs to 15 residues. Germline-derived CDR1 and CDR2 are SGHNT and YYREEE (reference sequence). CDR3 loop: CASSLNPRLTDTQYF. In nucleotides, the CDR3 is TGTGCCAGCAGCTTGAATCCTAGGCTCACAGATACGCAGTATTTT.

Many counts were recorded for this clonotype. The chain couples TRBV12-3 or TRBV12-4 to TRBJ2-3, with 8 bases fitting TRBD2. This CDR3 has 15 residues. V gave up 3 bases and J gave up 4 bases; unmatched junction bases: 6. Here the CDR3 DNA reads TGTGCCAGCAGTTTGAAAGCGGGGGACCCAGATACGCAGTATTTT. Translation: CASSLKAGDPDTQYF.

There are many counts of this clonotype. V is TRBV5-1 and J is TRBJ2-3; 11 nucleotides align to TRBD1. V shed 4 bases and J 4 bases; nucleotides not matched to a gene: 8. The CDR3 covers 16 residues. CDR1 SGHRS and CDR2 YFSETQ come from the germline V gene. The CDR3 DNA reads TGCGCCAGCAGCAATGGACAGGGGGCTTTGGCAGATACGCAGTATTTT. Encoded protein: CASSNGQGALADTQYF.

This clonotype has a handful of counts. In nucleotides, the CDR3 is TGCAGCGGGGAAGGTTCGAGGGGCTACACCTTC. Residues: CSGEGSRGYTF. This rearrangement joins TRBV29-1 to TRBJ1-2; D ambiguous. V was pared by 7 bases and J by 8 bases, with 14 bases between. Germline CDR1 reads SQVTM; CDR2 reads ANQGSEA. This CDR3 has 11 residues.

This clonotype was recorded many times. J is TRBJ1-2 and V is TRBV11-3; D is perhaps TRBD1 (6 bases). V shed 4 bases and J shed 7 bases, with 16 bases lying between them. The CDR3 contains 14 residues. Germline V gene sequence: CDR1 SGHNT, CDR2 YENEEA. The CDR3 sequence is CASSSNREFFGYTF. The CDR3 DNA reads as TGTGCCAGCAGCTCCAACAGGGAGTTTTTTGGCTACACCTTC. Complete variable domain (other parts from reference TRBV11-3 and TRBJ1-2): EAGVVQSPRYKIIEKKQPVAFWCNPISGHNTLYWYLQNLGQGPELLIRYENEEAVDDSQLPKDRFSAERLKGVDSTLKIQPAELGDSAVYLCASSSNREFFGYTFGSGTRLTVV.

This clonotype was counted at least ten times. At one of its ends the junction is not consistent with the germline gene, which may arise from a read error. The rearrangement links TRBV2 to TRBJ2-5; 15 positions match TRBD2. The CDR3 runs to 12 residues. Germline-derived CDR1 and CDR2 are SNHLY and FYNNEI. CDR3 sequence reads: CASSEGLAGGNF. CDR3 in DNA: TGTGCCAGCAGTGAGGGACTAGCGGGAGGCAACTTC. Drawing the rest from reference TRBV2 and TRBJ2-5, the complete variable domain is EPEVTQTPSHQVTQMGQEVILRCVPISNHLYFYWYRQILGQKVEFLVSFYNNEISEKSEIFDDQFSVERPDGSNFTLKIRSTKLEDSAMYFCASSEGLAGGNFGPGTRLLVL.

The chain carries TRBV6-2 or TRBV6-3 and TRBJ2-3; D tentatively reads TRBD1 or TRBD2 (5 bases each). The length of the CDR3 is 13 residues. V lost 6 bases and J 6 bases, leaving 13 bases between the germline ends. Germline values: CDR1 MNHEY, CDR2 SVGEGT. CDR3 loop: CASRTPGTDTQYF. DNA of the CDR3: TGTGCCAGCAGAACCCCCGGGACGGATACGCAGTATTTT.

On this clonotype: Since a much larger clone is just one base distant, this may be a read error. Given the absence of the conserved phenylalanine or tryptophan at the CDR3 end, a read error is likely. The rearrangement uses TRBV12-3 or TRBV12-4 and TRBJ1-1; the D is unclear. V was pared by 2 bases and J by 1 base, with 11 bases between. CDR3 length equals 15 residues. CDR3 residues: CASSLPSGKNTEAFL. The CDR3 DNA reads TGTGCCAGCAGTTTACCTTCAGGCAAGAACACTGAAGCTTTCTTA.

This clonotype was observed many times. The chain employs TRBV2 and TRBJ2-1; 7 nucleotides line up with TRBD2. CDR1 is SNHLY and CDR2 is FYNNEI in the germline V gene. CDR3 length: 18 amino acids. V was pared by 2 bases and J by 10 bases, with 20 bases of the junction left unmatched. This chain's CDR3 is CASSESAVLASGVDEQFF. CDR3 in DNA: TGTGCCAGCAGTGAATCGGCGGTTTTGGCTAGCGGAGTCGACGAGCAGTTCTTC. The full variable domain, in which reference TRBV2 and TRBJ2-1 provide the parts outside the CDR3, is EPEVTQTPSHQVTQMGQEVILRCVPISNHLYFYWYRQILGQKVEFLVSFYNNEISEKSEIFDDQFSVERPDGSNFTLKIRSTKLEDSAMYFCASSESAVLASGVDEQFFGPGTRLTVL.

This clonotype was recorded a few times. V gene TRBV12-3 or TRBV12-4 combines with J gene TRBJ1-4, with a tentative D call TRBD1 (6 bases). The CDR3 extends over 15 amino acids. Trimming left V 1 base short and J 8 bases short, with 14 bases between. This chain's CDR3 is CASSLEGGSREKLFF. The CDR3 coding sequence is TGTGCCAGCAGTTTAGAGGGGGGCAGTAGAGAAAAACTGTTTTTT.

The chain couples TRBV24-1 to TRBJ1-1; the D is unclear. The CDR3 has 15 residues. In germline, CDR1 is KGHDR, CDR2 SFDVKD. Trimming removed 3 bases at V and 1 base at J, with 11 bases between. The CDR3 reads CATSDARTGNTEAFF. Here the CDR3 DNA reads TGTGCCACCAGTGATGCCCGGACGGGGAACACTGAAGCTTTCTTT.

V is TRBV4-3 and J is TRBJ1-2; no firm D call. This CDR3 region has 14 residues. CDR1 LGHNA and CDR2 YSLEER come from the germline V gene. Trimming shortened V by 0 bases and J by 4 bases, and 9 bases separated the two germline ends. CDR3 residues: CASSQDHRSYGYTF. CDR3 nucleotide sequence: TGCGCCAGCAGCCAAGACCATCGTAGCTATGGCTACACCTTC.

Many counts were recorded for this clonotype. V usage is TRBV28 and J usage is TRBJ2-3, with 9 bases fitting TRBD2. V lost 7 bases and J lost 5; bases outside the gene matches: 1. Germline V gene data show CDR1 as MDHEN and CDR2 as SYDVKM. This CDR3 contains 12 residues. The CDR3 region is CASTTSGDTQYF. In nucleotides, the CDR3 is TGTGCCAGCACGACTAGCGGAGATACGCAGTATTTT.

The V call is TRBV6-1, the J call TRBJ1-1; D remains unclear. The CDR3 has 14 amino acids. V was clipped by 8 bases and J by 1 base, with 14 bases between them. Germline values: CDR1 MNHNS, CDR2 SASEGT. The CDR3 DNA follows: TGTGCCAGCGCCGGGGTCGCGTGGAACACTGAAGCTTTCTTT. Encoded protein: CASAGVAWNTEAFF.

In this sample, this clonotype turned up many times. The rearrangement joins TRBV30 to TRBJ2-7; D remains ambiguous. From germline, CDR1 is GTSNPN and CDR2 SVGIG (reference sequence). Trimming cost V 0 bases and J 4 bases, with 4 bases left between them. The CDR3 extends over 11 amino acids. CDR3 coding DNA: TGTGCCTGGAGTGTACGGTACGAGCAGTACTTC. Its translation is CAWSVRYEQYF.

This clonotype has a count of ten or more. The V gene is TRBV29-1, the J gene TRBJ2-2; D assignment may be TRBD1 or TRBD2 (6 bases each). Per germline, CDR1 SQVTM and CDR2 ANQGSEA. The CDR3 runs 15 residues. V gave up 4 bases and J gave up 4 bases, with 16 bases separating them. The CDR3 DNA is TGCAGCGTTGTGTTCGGGAGAGGGGGCACCGGGGAGCTGTTTTTT. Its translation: CSVVFGRGGTGELFF.

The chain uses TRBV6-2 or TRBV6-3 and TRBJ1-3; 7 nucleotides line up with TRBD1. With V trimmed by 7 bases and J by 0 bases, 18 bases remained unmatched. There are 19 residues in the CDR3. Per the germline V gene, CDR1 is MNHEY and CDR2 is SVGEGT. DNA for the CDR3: TGTGCCAGCAAACCCCTCGGGGCGGGACAGAAACCCTCTGGAAACACCATATATTTT. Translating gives CASKPLGAGQKPSGNTIYF.

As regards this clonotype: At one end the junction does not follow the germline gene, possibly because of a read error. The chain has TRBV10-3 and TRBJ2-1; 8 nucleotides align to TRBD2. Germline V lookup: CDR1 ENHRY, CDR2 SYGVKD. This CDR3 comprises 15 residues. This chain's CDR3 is CAISRLAGSYDEQFF. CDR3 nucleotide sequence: TGTGCCATCAGTAGGCTAGCGGGCTCCTACGATGAGCAGTTCTTC.

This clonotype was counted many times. The CDR3 sequence: CASSLASGRLDEQFF. In DNA form, the CDR3 reads TGTGCCAGCAGCTTGGCTAGCGGGAGGTTGGATGAGCAGTTCTTC. The chain recombines TRBV7-9 with TRBJ2-1, with 11 bases identical to TRBD2. V lost 3 bases to trimming and J lost 8 bases; unmatched junction nucleotides: 6. The CDR3 covers 15 residues. The germline V gene has CDR1 SEHNR and CDR2 FQNEAQ (reference sequence).

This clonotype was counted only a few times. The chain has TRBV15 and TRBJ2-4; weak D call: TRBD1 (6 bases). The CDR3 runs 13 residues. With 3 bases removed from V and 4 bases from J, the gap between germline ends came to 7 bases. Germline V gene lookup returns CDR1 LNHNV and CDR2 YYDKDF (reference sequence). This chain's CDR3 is CATSSTGKNIQYF. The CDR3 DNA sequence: TGTGCCACCAGCAGCACAGGGAAAAACATTCAGTACTTC.

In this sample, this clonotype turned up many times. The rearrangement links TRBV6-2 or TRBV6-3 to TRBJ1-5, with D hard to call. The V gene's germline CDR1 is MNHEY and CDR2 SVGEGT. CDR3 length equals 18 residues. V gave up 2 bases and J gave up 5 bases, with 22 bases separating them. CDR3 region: CASSYGRGTPLGDQPQHF. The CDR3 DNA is TGTGCCAGCAGTTACGGGCGGGGAACCCCTCTTGGCGATCAGCCCCAGCATTTT.

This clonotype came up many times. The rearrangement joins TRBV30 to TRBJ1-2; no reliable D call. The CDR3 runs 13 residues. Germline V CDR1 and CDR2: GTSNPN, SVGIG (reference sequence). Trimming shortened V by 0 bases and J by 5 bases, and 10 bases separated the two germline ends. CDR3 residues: CAWSVGELYGYTF. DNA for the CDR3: TGTGCCTGGAGTGTAGGAGAATTGTATGGCTACACCTTC.

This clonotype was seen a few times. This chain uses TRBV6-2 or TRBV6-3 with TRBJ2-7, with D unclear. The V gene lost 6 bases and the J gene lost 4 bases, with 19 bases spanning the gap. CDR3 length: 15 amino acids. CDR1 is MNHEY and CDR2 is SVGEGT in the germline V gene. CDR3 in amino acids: CASRASRPSPYEQYF. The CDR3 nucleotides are TGTGCCAGCAGAGCCTCCAGGCCCTCCCCATACGAGCAGTACTTC.

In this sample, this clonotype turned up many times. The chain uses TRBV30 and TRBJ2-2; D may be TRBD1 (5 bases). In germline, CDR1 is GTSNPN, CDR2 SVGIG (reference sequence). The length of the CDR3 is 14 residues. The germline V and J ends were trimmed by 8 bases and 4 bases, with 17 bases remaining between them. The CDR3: CAGAVGMSTGELFF. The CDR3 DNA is TGTGCCGGGGCGGTGGGGATGAGCACCGGGGAGCTGTTTTTT.

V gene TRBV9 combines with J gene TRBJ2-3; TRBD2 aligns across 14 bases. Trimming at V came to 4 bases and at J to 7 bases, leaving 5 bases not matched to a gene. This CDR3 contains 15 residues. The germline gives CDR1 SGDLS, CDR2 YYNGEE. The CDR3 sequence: CASSPGTSGRNTQYF. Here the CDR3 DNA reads TGTGCCAGCAGCCCCGGGACTAGCGGGAGAAATACGCAGTATTTT.